This T cell receptor (beta chain) was recovered during a study of Graves' ophthalmopathy and Graves' hyperthyroidism. RNA served as the template for amplifying TCR beta CDR3 regions. An opening RT-PCR round employed HTBI primers and preceded a second-round multiplex PCR. Each CDR3 protein gets one entry after TCRdb re-called the multiplex PCR reads with MiXCR. The sample yields under 400,000 distinct CDR3 sequences, roughly 16% seen once. Germline lookup yields CDR1 SGHRS and CDR2 YFSETQ. CDR3 length equals 15 residues. Trimming took 4 bases from V and 0 from J; bases not matched to a gene: 6. This clonotype occurred many times.

Sequencing used peripheral blood. The chain has TRBV5-1 and TRBJ1-1; the match to TRBD1 covers 7 bases. This clonotype was obtained from an adult man with Graves' ophthalmopathy. The CDR3 region is CASSPEGQLNTEAFF. As DNA, the CDR3 is TGCGCCAGCAGCCCGGAGGGACAGCTGAACACTGAAGCTTTCTTT. Drawing the rest from reference TRBV5-1 and TRBJ1-1, the complete variable domain is KAGVTQTPRYLIKTRGQQVTLSCSPISGHRSVSWYQQTPGQGLQFLFEYFSETQRNKGNFPGRFSGRQFSNSRSEMNVSTLELGDSALYLCASSPEGQLNTEAFFGQGTRLTVV.